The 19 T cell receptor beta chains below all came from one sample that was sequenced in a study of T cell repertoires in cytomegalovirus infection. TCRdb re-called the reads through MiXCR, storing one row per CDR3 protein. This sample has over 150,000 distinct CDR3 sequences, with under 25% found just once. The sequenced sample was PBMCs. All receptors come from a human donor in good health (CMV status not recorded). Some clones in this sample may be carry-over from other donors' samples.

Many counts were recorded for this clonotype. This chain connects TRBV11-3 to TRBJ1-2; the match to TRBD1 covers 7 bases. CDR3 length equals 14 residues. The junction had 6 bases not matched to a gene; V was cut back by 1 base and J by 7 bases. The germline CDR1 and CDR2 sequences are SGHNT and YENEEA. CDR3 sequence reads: CASSLGTGPLGYTF. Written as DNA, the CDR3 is TGTGCCAGCAGCTTAGGGACAGGTCCCCTTGGCTACACCTTC.

The CDR3 DNA follows: TGCGCCAGCAGCTTGGCCGGGACAGGGAAGACAGATACGCAGTATTTT. Encoded protein: CASSLAGTGKTDTQYF. V and J are TRBV5-1 and TRBJ2-3; TRBD1 matches 9 bases. This CDR3 is 16 amino acids long. Trimming cost V 0 bases and J 3 bases; bases outside gene matches: 5. The germline CDR1 and CDR2 sequences are SGHRS and YFSETQ.

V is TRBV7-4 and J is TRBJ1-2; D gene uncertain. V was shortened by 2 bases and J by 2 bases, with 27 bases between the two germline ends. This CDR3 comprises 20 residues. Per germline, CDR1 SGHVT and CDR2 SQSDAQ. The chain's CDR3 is CASSLLPPGLAENRNYGYTF. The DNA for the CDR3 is TGTGCCAGCAGCTTACTACCTCCCGGACTTGCAGAGAATAGGAACTATGGCTACACCTTC.

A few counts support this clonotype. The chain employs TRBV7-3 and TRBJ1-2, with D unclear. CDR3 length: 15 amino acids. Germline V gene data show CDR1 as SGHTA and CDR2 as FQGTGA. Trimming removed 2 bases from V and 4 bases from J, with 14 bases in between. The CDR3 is CASSLYSRRVYGYTF. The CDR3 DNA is TGTGCCAGCAGCTTATATTCCAGAAGAGTCTATGGCTACACCTTC.

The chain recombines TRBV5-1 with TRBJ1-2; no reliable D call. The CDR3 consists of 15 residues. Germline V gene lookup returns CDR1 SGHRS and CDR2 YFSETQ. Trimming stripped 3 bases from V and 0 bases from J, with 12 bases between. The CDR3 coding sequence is TGCGCCAGCAGCTCGGGGAGCGTCGCTAACTATGGCTACACCTTC. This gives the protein CASSSGSVANYGYTF.

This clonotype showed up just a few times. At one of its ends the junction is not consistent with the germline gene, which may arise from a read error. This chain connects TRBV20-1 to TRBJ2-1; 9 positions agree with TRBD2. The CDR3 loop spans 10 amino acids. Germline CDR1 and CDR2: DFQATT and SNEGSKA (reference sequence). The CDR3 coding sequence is TGCAGTCCCGGGACTAGCCCTTCAATATTC. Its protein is CSPGTSPSIF.

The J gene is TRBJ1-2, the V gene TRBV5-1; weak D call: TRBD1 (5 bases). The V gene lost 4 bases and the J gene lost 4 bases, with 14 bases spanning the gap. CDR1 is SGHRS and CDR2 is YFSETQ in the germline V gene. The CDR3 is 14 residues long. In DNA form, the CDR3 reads TGCGCCAGCAGCCCACGCGACAGTTCCTATGGCTACACCTTC. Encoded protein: CASSPRDSSYGYTF.

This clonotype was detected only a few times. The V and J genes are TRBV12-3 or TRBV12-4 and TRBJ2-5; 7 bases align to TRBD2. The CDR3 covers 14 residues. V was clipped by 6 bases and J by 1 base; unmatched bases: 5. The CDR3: CASRLTGGQETQYF. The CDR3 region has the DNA TGTGCCAGCAGGTTGACGGGGGGCCAAGAGACCCAGTACTTC.

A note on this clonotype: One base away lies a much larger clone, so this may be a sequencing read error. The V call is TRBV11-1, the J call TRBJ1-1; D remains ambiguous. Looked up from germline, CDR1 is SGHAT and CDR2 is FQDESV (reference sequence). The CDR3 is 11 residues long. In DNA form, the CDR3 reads TGTGCCGGCAGCTTAGCGGCTGAAGCTTTCTTT. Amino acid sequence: CAGSLAAEAFF.

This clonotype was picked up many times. The CDR3 reads CASSLGTGLGNTEAFF. The CDR3 nucleotides read TGTGCCAGCAGCTTAGGGACAGGGCTGGGGAACACTGAAGCTTTCTTT. This chain joins TRBV7-6 and TRBJ1-1; 8 bases line up with TRBD1. After removal of 1 base from V and 1 base from J, the junction contained 5 bases not matched to a gene. The CDR3 is 16 residues long. The germline CDR1 and CDR2 sequences are SGHVS and FNYEAQ.

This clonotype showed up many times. CDR3 nucleotides: TGTGCCAGCGGGACAGGGGATAACTATGGCTACACCTTC. Protein product: CASGTGDNYGYTF. The gene calls are TRBV19 and TRBJ1-2; 10 positions match TRBD1. CDR1 and CDR2 (germline): LNHDA, SQIVND (reference sequence). This CDR3 is built from 13 residues. The junction had 2 bases not matched to a gene; V was cut back by 9 bases and J by 1 base.

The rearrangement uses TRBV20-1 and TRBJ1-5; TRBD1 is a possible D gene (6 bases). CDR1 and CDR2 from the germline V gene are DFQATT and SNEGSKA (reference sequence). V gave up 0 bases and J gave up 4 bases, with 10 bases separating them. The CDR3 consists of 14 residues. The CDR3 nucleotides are TGCAGTGCTAGAGATCACAGGGCGAATCAGCCCCAGCATTTT. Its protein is CSARDHRANQPQHF.

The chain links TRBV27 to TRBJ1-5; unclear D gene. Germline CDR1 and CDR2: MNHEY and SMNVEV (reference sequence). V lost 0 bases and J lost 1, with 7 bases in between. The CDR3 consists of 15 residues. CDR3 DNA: TGTGCCAGCAGTTTATCGAGTGGGAGCAATCAGCCCCAGCATTTT. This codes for CASSLSSGSNQPQHF.

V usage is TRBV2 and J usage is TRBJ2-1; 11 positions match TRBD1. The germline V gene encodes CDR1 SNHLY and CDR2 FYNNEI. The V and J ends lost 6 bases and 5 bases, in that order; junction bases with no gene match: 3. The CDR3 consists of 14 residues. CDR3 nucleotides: TGTGCCAGCAGGGGACAGGGGGAGAACAATGAGCAGTTCTTC. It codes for CASRGQGENNEQFF.

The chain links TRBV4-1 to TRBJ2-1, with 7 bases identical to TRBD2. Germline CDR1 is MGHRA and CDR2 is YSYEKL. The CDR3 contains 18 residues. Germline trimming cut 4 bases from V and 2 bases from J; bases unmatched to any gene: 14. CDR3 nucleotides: TGCGCCAGCAGCCCACATTCCGGCGGGAGTGGTCCCTACAATGAGCAGTTCTTC. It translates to CASSPHSGGSGPYNEQFF.

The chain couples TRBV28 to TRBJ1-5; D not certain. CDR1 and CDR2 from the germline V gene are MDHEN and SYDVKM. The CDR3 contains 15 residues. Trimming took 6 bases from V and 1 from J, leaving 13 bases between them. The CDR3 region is CASSPAGWSNQPQHF. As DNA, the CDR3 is TGTGCCAGCAGCCCGGCCGGGTGGAGCAATCAGCCCCAGCATTTT.

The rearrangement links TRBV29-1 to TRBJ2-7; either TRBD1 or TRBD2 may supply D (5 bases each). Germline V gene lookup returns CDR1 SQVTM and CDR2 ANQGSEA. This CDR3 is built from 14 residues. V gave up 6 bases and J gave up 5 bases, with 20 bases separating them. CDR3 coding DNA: TGCAGCGTGTCACCGGGACGGGTTGCCGACGAGCAGTACTTC. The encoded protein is CSVSPGRVADEQYF.

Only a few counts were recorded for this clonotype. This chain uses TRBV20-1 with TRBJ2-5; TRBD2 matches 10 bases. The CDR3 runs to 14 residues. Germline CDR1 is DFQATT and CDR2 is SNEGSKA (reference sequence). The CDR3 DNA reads TGCAGCCAAGCGGGAGGGCCCGGGGGAGAGACCCAGTACTTC. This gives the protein CSQAGGPGGETQYF.

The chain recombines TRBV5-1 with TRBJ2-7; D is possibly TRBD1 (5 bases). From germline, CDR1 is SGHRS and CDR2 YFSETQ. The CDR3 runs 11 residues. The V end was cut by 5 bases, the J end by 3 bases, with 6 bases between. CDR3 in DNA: TGCGCCAGCAGAGGGGTCTACGAGCAGTACTTC. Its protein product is CASRGVYEQYF.